Below are 9 T cell receptor beta chains sequenced from a single sample in a study of CD8 T cells in ankylosing spondylitis listed by TCRdb under 2017. Libraries were built with 5' RACE. The reads were generated on an Illumina HiSeq 2500. TCRdb took the public reads, trimmed them with fastp at Q25, ran MiXCR for clone calling and kept in-frame beta chains. Every entry covers one CDR3 protein and lists the most common genes and DNA from its rows. Across this sample there are fewer than 250,000 distinct CDR3 sequences, with 10% seen only once. The ten largest clones add up to approximately 2.5% of the sample. The sequencing sample was made of blood, either unsorted or a sorted T cell fraction (not recorded which). These receptors were collected from a male donor with ankylosing spondylitis or in good health (not recorded which).

This clonotype was picked up many times. The chain is built from TRBV5-1 and TRBJ2-3; TRBD2 aligns across 8 bases. The CDR3 is 15 amino acids. V trimming: 4 bases; J trimming: 3 bases; junction bases outside the gene matches: 7. Germline CDR1 and CDR2: SGHRS and YFSETQ. The CDR3 sequence: CASSPRVAGTDTQYF. The CDR3 DNA sequence: TGCGCCAGCAGCCCCCGGGTAGCGGGAACAGATACGCAGTATTTT.

This clonotype was seen a single time. A much larger clone differs by one base, so this may be a read error. The J gene is TRBJ1-6, the V gene TRBV30; D gene ambiguous. The CDR3 runs 14 residues. CDR1 is GTSNPN, CDR2 SVGIG, per germline (reference sequence). As DNA, the CDR3 is TGTGCCTGGAGTCGAAGGGCCCTAGCTTCACTCCTCCACTTT. Its translation: CAWSRRALASLLHF.

Remarks on this clonotype: An end of the junction does not agree with germline; a read error may underlie this. The CDR3 DNA sequence: TGTGCCAGCAGCTTAGAGGGGAGAGCCTACGGGCAGTACTTC. This translates into CASSLEGRAYGQYF. V is TRBV7-2 and J is TRBJ2-7, with D perhaps being TRBD1 or TRBD2 (5 bases each). Per the germline V gene, CDR1 is SGHTA and CDR2 is FQGNSA. The CDR3 totals 14 residues.

The rearrangement joins TRBV12-3 or TRBV12-4 to TRBJ1-2, with D possibly TRBD1 on 5 matching bases. V gave up 1 base and J gave up 12 bases, with 15 bases separating them. The CDR3 is 13 residues long. The DNA of the CDR3 is TGTGCCAGCAGTTTAGGGCGGGGCCTTACACACACCTTC. Translating it yields CASSLGRGLTHTF.

This chain uses TRBV7-6 with TRBJ2-5, with 8 bases fitting TRBD2. The CDR3 is made up of 14 amino acids. V was clipped by 7 bases and J by 1 base; unmatched bases: 5. CDR1 and CDR2 (germline): SGHVS, FNYEAQ. The chain's CDR3 is CASTVAGPQETQYF. For the CDR3, the DNA is TGTGCCAGCACCGTAGCGGGACCCCAAGAGACCCAGTACTTC.

This clonotype was detected many times. V gene TRBV5-1 combines with J gene TRBJ2-7; tentative D call: TRBD2 (6 bases). The length of the CDR3 is 15 residues. Trimming removed 4 bases from V and 0 bases from J, with 14 bases in between. CDR1 is SGHRS and CDR2 is YFSETQ in the germline V gene. CDR3 protein: CASSPGTVSSYEQYF. The CDR3 nucleotides read TGCGCCAGCAGCCCCGGGACTGTCAGCTCCTACGAGCAGTACTTC.

The rearrangement joins TRBV7-7 to TRBJ2-7, with D perhaps given as TRBD1 or TRBD2 (5 bases each). CDR3 size: 18 residues. CDR1 and CDR2 (germline): SSHAT, FNYEAQ (reference sequence). Trimming took off 0 bases at V and 4 bases at J, with 22 bases between the two ends. CDR3 sequence (DNA): TGTGCCAGCAGCTTAGCGCGGGTGACCGGGACGGGATCATACGAGCAGTACTTC. Residues: CASSLARVTGTGSYEQYF.

This clonotype was picked up a small number of times. The V call is TRBV10-3, the J call TRBJ2-7, with unresolved D. The germline gives CDR1 ENHRY, CDR2 SYGVKD. V was shortened by 3 bases and J by 6 bases, with 12 bases between the two germline ends. This CDR3 region has 13 residues. The CDR3 region has the DNA TGTGCCATCAGTGAACGCGGCAACTTCGAGCAGTACTTC. It specifies CAISERGNFEQYF.

This clonotype was seen ten or more times. The V gene is TRBV7-2, the J gene TRBJ2-1; D is unclear. Trimming stripped 5 bases from V and 6 bases from J, with 5 bases between. This CDR3 region has 11 residues. The germline V gene has CDR1 SGHTA and CDR2 FQGNSA. CDR3 nucleotide sequence: TGTGCCAGCAGCGTCGGCAATGAGCAGTTCTTC. Protein: CASSVGNEQFF.